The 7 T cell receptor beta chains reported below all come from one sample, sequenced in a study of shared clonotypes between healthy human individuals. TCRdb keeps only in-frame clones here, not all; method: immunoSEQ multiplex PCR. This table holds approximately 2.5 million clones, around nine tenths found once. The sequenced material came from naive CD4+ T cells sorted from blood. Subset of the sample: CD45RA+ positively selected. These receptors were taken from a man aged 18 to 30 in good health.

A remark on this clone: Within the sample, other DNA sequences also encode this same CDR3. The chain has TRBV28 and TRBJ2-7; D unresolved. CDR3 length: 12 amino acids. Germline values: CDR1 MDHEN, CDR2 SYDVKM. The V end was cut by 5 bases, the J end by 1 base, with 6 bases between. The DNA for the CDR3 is TGTGCCAGCAGTCCGGAATCCTACGAGCAGTACTTC. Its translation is CASSPESYEQYF. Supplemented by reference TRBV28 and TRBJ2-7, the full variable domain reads DVKVTQSSRYLVKRTGEKVFLECVQDMDHENMFWYRQDPGLGLRLIYFSYDVKMKEKGDIPEGYSVSREKKERFSLILESASTNQTSMYLCASSPESYEQYFGPGTRLTVT.

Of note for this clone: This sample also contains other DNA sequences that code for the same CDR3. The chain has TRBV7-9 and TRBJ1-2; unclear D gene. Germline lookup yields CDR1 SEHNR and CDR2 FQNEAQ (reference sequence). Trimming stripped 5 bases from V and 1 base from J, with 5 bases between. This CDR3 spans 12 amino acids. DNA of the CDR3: TGTGCCAGCAGCCAGAATAACTATGGCTACACCTTC. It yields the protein CASSQNNYGYTF.

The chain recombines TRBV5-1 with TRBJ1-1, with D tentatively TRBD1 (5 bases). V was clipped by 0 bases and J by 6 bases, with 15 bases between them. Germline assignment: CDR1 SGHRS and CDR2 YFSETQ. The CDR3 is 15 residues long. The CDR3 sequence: CASSLATGPAPEAFF. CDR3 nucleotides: TGCGCCAGCAGCTTGGCCACGGGGCCGGCTCCTGAAGCTTTCTTT. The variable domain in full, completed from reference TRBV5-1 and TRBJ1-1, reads KAGVTQTPRYLIKTRGQQVTLSCSPISGHRSVSWYQQTPGQGLQFLFEYFSETQRNKGNFPGRFSGRQFSNSRSEMNVSTLELGDSALYLCASSLATGPAPEAFFGQGTRLTVV.

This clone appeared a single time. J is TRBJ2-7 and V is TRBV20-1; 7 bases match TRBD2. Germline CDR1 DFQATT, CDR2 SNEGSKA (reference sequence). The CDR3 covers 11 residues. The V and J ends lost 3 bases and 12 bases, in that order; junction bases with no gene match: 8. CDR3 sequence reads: CSASIREGTYF. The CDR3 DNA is TGCAGTGCTAGTATCAGGGAGGGGACGTACTTC.

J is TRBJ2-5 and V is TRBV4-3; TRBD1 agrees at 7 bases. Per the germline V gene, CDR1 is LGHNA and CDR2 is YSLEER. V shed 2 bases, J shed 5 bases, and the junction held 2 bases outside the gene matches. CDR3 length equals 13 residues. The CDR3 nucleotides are TGCGCCAGCAGCCAAAACAGGGGCGAGACCCAGTACTTC. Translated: CASSQNRGETQYF.

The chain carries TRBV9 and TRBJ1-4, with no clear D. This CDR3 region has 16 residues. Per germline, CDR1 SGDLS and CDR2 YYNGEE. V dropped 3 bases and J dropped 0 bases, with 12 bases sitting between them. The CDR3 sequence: CASSARWRATNEKLFF. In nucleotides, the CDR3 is TGTGCCAGCAGCGCCCGCTGGAGGGCAACTAATGAAAAACTGTTTTTT. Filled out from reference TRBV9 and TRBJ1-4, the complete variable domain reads DSGVTQTPKHLITATGQRVTLRCSPRSGDLSVYWYQQSLDQGLQFLIQYYNGEERAKGNILERFSAQQFPDLHSELNLSSLELGDSALYFCASSARWRATNEKLFFGSGTQLSVL.

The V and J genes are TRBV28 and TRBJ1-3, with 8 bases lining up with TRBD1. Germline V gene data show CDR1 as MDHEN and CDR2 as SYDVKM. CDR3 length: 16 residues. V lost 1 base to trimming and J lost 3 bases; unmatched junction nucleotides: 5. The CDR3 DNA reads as TGTGCCAGCAGTTTATTAGACAGGGGCGTTGGAAACACCATATATTTT. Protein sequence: CASSLLDRGVGNTIYF.